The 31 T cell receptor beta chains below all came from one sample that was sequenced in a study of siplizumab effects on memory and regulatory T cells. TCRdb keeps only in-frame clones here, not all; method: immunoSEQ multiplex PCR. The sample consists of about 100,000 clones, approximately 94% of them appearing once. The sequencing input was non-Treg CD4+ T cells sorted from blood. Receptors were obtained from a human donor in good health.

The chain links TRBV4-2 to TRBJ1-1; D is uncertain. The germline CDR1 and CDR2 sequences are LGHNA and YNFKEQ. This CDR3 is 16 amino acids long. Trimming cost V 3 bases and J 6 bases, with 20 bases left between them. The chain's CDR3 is CASSQVFGFEVAEAFF. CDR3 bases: TGTGCCAGCAGCCAGGTTTTCGGGTTTGAGGTCGCTGAAGCTTTCTTT.

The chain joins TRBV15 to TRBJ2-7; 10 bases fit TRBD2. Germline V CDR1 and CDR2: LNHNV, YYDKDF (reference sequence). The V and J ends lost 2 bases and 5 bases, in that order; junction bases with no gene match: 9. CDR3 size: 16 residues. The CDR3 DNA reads TGTGCCACCAGCAGACCGCTAGCGGGAGTTCCCCACGAGCAGTACTTC. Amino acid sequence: CATSRPLAGVPHEQYF.

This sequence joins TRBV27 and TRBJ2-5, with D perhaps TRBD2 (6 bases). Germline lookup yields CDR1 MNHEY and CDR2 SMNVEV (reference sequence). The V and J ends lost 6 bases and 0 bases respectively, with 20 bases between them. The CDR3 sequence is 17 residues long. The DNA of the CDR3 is TGTGCCAGCAGCAAAACTACACTAGCTAAGTACCAAGAGACCCAGTACTTC. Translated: CASSKTTLAKYQETQYF.

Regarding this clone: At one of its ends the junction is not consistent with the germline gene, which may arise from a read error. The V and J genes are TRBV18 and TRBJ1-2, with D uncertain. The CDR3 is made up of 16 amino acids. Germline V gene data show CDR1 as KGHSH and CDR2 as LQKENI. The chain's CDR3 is CASSPPLQFSNYGNTF. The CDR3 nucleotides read TGTGCCAGCTCACCACCGTTGCAGTTTTCTAACTATGGCAACACCTTC.

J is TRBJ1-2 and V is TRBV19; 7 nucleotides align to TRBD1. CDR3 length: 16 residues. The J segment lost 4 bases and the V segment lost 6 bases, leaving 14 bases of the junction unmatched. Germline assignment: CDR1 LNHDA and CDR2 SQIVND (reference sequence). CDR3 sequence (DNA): TGTGCCAGTAGCCGGCCTTTGACAGGGTCCGCCTATGGCTACACCTTC. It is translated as CASSRPLTGSAYGYTF. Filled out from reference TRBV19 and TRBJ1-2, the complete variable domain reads DGGITQSPKYLFRKEGQNVTLSCEQNLNHDAMYWYRQDPGQGLRLIYYSQIVNDFQKGDIAEGYSVSREKKESFPLTVTSAQKNPTAFYLCASSRPLTGSAYGYTFGSGTRLTVV.

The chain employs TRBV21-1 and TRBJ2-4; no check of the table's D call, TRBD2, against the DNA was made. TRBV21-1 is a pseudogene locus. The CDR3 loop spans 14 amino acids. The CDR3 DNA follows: TGTGCCAGCAGATCCGGACTAGCGTTTTACATTCAGTACTTC. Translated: CASRSGLAFYIQYF.

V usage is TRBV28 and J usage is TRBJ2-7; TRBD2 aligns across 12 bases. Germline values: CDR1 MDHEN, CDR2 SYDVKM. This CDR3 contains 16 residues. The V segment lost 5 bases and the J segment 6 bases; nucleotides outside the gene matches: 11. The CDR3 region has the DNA TGTGCCAGCAGTCCGTCTAGCGGGAGGGCCTTGGGCGAGCAGTACTTC. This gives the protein CASSPSSGRALGEQYF.

The CDR3 loop reads CASSRGGLRAFF. In nucleotides, the CDR3 is TGTGCCAGCAGTCGGGGGGGGCTTAGAGCTTTCTTT. The rearrangement links TRBV6-1 to TRBJ1-1, with D perhaps TRBD1 (6 bases). CDR1 is MNHNS, CDR2 SASEGT, per germline. The V gene lost 5 bases and the J gene lost 10 bases, with 14 bases spanning the gap. The CDR3 has 12 amino acids.

CDR3 protein: CASTPGRFEYTEAFF. CDR3 in DNA: TGTGCCAGCACCCCCGGCAGATTCGAGTACACTGAAGCTTTCTTT. The V gene is TRBV6-6, the J gene TRBJ1-1; no reliable D call. The germline CDR1 and CDR2 sequences are MNHNY and SVGAGI (reference sequence). This CDR3 comprises 15 residues. The ends were cut back, 7 bases at V and 3 bases at J, with 18 bases in the middle.

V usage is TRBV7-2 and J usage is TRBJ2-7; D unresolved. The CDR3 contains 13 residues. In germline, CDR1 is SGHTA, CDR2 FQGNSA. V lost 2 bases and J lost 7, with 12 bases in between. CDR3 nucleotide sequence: TGTGCCAGCAGCTTAACCCTTTGGGGTGAGCAGTACTTC. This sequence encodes CASSLTLWGEQYF.

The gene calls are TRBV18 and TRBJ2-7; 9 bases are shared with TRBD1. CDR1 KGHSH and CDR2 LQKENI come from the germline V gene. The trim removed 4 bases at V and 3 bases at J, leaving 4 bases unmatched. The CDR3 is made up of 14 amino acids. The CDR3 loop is CASSRGDRDYEQYF. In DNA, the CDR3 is TGTGCCAGCTCACGGGGGGACAGGGACTACGAGCAGTACTTC. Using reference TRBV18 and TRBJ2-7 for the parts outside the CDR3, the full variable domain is NAGVMQNPRHLVRRRGQEARLRCSPMKGHSHVYWYRQLPEEGLKFMVYLQKENIIDESGMPKERFSAEFPKEGPSILRIQQVVRGDSAAYFCASSRGDRDYEQYFGPGTRLTVT.

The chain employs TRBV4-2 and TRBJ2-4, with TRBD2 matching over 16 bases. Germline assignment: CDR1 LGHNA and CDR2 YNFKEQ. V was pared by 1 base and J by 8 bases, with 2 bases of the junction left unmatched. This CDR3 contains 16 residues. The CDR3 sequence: CASSQGGTSGRDIQYF. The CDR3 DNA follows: TGTGCCAGCAGCCAAGGAGGGACTAGCGGGAGGGACATTCAGTACTTC.

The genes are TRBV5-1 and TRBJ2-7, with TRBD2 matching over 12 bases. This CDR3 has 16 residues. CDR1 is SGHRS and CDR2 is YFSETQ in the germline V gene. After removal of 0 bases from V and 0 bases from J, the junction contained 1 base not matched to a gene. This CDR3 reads CASSLGLAGASYEQYF. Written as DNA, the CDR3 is TGCGCCAGCAGCTTGGGACTAGCGGGAGCCTCCTACGAGCAGTACTTC.

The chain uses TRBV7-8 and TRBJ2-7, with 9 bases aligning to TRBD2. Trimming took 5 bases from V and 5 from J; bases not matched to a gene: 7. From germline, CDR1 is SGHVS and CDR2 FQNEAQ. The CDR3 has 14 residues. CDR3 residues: CASSHFLAGNEQYF. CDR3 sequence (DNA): TGTGCCAGCAGCCATTTTCTAGCGGGAAACGAGCAGTACTTC.

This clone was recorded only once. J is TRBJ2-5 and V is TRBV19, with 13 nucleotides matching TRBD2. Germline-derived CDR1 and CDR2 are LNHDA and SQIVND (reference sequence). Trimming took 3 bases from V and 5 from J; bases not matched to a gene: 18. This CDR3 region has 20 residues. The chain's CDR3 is CASSIWDILAGGPKPETQYF. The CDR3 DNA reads TGTGCCAGTAGTATTTGGGACATACTAGCGGGAGGGCCAAAGCCCGAGACCCAGTACTTC.

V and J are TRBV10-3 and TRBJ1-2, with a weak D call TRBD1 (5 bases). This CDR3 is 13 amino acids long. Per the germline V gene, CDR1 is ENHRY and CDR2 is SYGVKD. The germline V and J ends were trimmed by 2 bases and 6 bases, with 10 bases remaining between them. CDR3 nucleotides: TGTGCCATCAGTGAGGGGGGATGGGATGGCTACACCTTC. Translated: CAISEGGWDGYTF.

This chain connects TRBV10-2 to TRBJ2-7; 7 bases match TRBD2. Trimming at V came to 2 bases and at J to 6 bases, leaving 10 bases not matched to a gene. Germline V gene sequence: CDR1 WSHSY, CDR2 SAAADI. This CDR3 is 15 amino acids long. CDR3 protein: CASSEGGLIRSEQYF. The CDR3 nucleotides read TGCGCCAGCAGTGAGGGGGGACTAATCCGGAGCGAGCAGTACTTC.

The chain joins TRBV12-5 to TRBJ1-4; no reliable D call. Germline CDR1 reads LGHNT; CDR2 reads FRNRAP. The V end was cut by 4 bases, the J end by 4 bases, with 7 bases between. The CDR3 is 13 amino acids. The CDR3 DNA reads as TGTGCTAGTGGTTCATGGAGTAATGAAAAACTGTTTTTT. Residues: CASGSWSNEKLFF.

DNA for the CDR3: TGTGCCAGCAGCTTGAAGGGGTTGGCAGATACGCAGTATTTT. Protein: CASSLKGLADTQYF. The rearrangement links TRBV7-3 to TRBJ2-3, with D possibly matching TRBD1 (5 bases). V was cut by 3 bases and J by 4 bases, with 11 bases left in between. Germline V CDR1 and CDR2: SGHTA, FQGTGA. CDR3 length: 14 amino acids.

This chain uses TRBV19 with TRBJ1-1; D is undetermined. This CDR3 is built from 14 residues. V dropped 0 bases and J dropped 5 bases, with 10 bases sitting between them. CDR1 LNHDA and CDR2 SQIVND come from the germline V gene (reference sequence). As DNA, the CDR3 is TGTGCCAGTAGTATAGATCGGGTGGGGACTGAAGCTTTCTTT. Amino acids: CASSIDRVGTEAFF.

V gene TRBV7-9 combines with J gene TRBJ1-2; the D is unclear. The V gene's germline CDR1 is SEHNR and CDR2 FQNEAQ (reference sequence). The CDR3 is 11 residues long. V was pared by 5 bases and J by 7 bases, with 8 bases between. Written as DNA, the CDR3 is TGTGCCAGCAGCCAACAGATTGGCTACACCTTC. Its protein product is CASSQQIGYTF. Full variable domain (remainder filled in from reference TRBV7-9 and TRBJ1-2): DTGVSQNPRHKITKRGQNVTFRCDPISEHNRLYWYRQTLGQGPEFLTYFQNEAQLEKSRLLSDRFSAERPKGSFSTLEIQRTEQGDSAMYLCASSQQIGYTFGSGTRLTVV.

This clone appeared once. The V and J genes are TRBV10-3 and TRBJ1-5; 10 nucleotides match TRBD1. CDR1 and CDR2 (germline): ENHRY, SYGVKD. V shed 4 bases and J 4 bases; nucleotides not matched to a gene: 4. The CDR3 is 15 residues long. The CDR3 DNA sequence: TGTGCCATCAGTGCGGCGGGACAGGGGAATCAGCCCCAGCATTTT. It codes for CAISAAGQGNQPQHF.

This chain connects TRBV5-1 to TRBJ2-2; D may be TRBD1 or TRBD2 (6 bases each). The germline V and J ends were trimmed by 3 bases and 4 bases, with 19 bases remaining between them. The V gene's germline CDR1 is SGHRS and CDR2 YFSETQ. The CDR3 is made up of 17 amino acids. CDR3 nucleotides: TGCGCCAGCAGCTCAGCCTCCGTAGGGGGAGGCACCGGGGAGCTGTTTTTT. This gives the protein CASSSASVGGGTGELFF.

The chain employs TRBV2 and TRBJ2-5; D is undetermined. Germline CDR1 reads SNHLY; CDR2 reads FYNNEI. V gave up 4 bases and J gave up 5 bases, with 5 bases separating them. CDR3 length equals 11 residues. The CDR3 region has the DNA TGTGCCAGCAGTGTCTATGAGACCCAGTACTTC. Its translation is CASSVYETQYF. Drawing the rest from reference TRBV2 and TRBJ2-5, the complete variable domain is EPEVTQTPSHQVTQMGQEVILRCVPISNHLYFYWYRQILGQKVEFLVSFYNNEISEKSEIFDDQFSVERPDGSNFTLKIRSTKLEDSAMYFCASSVYETQYFGPGTRLLVL.

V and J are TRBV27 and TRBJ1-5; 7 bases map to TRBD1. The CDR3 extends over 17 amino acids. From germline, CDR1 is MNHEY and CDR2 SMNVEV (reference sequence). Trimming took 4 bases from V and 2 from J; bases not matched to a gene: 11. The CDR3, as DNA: TGTGCCAGCAGTTCTCGAAGACAGGGCCAGGGCAATCAGCCCCAGCATTTT. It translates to CASSSRRQGQGNQPQHF.

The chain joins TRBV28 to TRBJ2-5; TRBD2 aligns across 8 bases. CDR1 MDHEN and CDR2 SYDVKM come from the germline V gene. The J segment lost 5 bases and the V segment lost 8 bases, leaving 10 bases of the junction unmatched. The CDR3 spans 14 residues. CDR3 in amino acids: CASRESGSGETQYF. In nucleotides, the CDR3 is TGTGCCAGCCGAGAAAGCGGGAGCGGGGAGACCCAGTACTTC.

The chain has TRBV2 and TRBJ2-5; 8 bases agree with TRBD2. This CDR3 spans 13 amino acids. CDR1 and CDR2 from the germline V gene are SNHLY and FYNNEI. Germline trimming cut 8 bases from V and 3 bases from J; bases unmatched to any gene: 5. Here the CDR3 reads CASLGGVEETQYF. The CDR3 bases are TGTGCCAGCCTCGGGGGGGTTGAAGAGACCCAGTACTTC.

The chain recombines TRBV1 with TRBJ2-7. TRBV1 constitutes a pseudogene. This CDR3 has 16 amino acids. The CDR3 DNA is TGCACCAGCAGCCAAGCTCGGGCTGTGTCGTCCTACGAGCAGTACTTC. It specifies CTSSQARAVSSYEQYF.

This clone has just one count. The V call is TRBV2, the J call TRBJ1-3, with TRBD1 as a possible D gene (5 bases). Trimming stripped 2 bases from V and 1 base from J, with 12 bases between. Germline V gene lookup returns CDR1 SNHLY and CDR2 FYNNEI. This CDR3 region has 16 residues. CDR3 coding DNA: TGTGCCAGCAGTGAACGGCAGGGCGGATCTGGAAACACCATATATTTT. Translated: CASSERQGGSGNTIYF.

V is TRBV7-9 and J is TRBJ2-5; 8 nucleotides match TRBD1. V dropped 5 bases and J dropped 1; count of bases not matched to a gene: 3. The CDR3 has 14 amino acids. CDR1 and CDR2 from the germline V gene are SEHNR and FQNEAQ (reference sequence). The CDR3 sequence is CASSAGGFQETQYF. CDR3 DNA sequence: TGTGCCAGCAGCGCAGGGGGCTTCCAAGAGACCCAGTACTTC.

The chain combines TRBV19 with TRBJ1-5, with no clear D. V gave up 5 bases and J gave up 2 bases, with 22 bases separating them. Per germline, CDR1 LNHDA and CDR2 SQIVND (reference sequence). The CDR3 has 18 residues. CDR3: CASSPIIDKQFRNQPQHF. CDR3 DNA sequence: TGTGCCAGTAGTCCTATAATCGACAAGCAGTTTCGCAATCAGCCCCAGCATTTT. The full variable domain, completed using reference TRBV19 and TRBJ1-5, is DGGITQSPKYLFRKEGQNVTLSCEQNLNHDAMYWYRQDPGQGLRLIYYSQIVNDFQKGDIAEGYSVSREKKESFPLTVTSAQKNPTAFYLCASSPIIDKQFRNQPQHFGDGTRLSIL.